Presented here are 28 T cell receptor beta chains from one specimen sequenced in a study of T cell responses to AZD1222 COVID-19 vaccine (dated by TCRdb to the early 2020s). To prepare the library, the immunoSEQ multiplex PCR assay was applied. TCRdb re-hosts the immuneACCESS table, in-frame sequences only. Its copies lack some clones; in the studies checked, an unresolved V gene accounts for under half of them, and the cause for the rest is not known. Within this sample are some 90,000 clones, with around 90% of them counted one time only. The ten most abundant clones make up 5.2% of the sample. The time point tag for this specimen amounts to: baseline before first vaccination. The treatment or condition tag for this specimen amounts to: meningococcal conjugate vaccine given as trial control. Specimen: peripheral blood, collected on day 0 of MenACWY control vaccination. These receptors were taken from an adult in good health.

This clone came up a few times. The genes are TRBV6-5 and TRBJ1-6; D is unclear. This CDR3 comprises 14 residues. Trimming removed 6 bases at V and 0 bases at J, with 6 bases between. Germline V gene data show CDR1 as MNHEY and CDR2 as SVGAGI. In DNA form, the CDR3 reads TGTGCCAGCAGGCTCGGCTCCTATAATTCACCCCTCCACTTT. It codes for CASRLGSYNSPLHF.

The chain couples TRBV24-1 to TRBJ1-1, with TRBD1 matching over 7 bases. Per germline, CDR1 KGHDR and CDR2 SFDVKD. This CDR3 is built from 14 residues. With 10 bases clipped from V and 1 base from J, the junction kept 8 bases outside the gene matches. The CDR3 region has the DNA TGTGCCACGAAGGGTACAGGGGAGAACACTGAAGCTTTCTTT. This encodes CATKGTGENTEAFF.

This chain joins TRBV2 and TRBJ2-7; TRBD1 matches at 9 bases. This CDR3 comprises 14 residues. After removal of 4 bases from V and 6 bases from J, the junction contained 7 bases not matched to a gene. Germline assignment: CDR1 SNHLY and CDR2 FYNNEI. CDR3 nucleotides: TGTGCCAGCAGTGGCGGGACAGGGCGGGGCGAGCAGTACTTC. The encoded protein is CASSGGTGRGEQYF.

CDR3 loop: CASSSGQAYGYTF. CDR3 sequence (DNA): TGTGCCAGCAGCTCCGGACAGGCCTATGGCTACACCTTC. The chain recombines TRBV5-6 with TRBJ1-2, with 7 bases that match TRBD1. Looked up from germline, CDR1 is SGHDT and CDR2 is YYEEEE. The CDR3 extends over 13 amino acids. The trim removed 3 bases at V and 4 bases at J, leaving 3 bases unmatched.

This clone was detected a few times. The chain has TRBV9 and TRBJ1-1, with D unclear. Trimming left V 1 base short and J 1 base short, with 5 bases between. Germline lookup yields CDR1 SGDLS and CDR2 YYNGEE. The CDR3 sequence is 13 residues long. The CDR3: CASSVSQNTEAFF. For the CDR3, the DNA is TGTGCCAGCAGCGTATCCCAGAACACTGAAGCTTTCTTT. Full variable domain (missing parts from reference TRBV9 and TRBJ1-1): DSGVTQTPKHLITATGQRVTLRCSPRSGDLSVYWYQQSLDQGLQFLIQYYNGEERAKGNILERFSAQQFPDLHSELNLSSLELGDSALYFCASSVSQNTEAFFGQGTRLTVV.

This clone was recorded once. J is TRBJ2-7 and V is TRBV5-1; D could derive from TRBD1 or TRBD2 (5 bases each). V lost 4 bases to trimming and J lost 0 bases, with 11 bases between them. The CDR3 contains 14 residues. Germline loops: CDR1 SGHRS, CDR2 YFSETQ. The CDR3 bases are TGCGCCAGCAGCGTATCAGGGAGCTCCTACGAGCAGTACTTC. Encoded protein: CASSVSGSSYEQYF. Together with reference TRBV5-1 and TRBJ2-7, the CDR3 gives the full variable domain: KAGVTQTPRYLIKTRGQQVTLSCSPISGHRSVSWYQQTPGQGLQFLFEYFSETQRNKGNFPGRFSGRQFSNSRSEMNVSTLELGDSALYLCASSVSGSSYEQYFGPGTRLTVT.

The V gene is TRBV18, the J gene TRBJ1-5, with D possibly matching TRBD1 (5 bases). The V gene lost 3 bases and the J gene lost 3 bases, with 9 bases spanning the gap. The V gene's germline CDR1 is KGHSH and CDR2 LQKENI. CDR3 length: 14 residues. The CDR3 sequence: CASSPGGNNQPQHF. CDR3 in DNA: TGTGCCAGCTCACCGGGGGGTAACAATCAGCCCCAGCATTTT.

The chain has TRBV10-2 and TRBJ2-2; 10 bases are a match to TRBD2. The germline V gene encodes CDR1 WSHSY and CDR2 SAAADI. J gave up 1 base and V 3 bases, and 14 bases lay outside the gene matches. The CDR3 is made up of 20 amino acids. The CDR3 loop reads CASSDPPRAGLAVNTGELFF. CDR3 nucleotides: TGCGCCAGCAGTGACCCCCCAAGGGCTGGACTAGCGGTGAACACCGGGGAGCTGTTTTTT.

This chain links TRBV27 with TRBJ2-7, with 9 nucleotides matching TRBD2. The germline gives CDR1 MNHEY, CDR2 SMNVEV (reference sequence). With V trimmed by 2 bases and J by 4 bases, 15 bases remained unmatched. The CDR3 spans 18 residues. DNA of the CDR3: TGTGCCAGCAGTTTAAAGGGGGGGGCCCTTAGCGGGAGTTACGAGCAGTACTTC. Translated: CASSLKGGALSGSYEQYF.

The rearrangement uses TRBV7-9 and TRBJ1-2; D perhaps matches TRBD1 (5 bases). The CDR3 runs 16 residues. Per germline, CDR1 SEHNR and CDR2 FQNEAQ (reference sequence). V lost 6 bases and J 4 bases, leaving 21 bases between the germline ends. The CDR3 spells CASRGPLPGSGYGYTF. The DNA of the CDR3 is TGTGCCAGCAGAGGCCCGCTTCCAGGGTCGGGCTATGGCTACACCTTC.

This clone was detected once. The J gene is TRBJ1-1, the V gene TRBV20-1; maybe TRBD1 (6 bases). V was clipped by 3 bases and J by 1 base, with 12 bases between them. This CDR3 has 14 amino acids. Germline V CDR1 and CDR2: DFQATT, SNEGSKA (reference sequence). This chain's CDR3 is CSASDLRGNTEAFF. The CDR3 DNA is TGCAGTGCTAGTGACCTCAGGGGGAACACTGAAGCTTTCTTT.

The gene calls are TRBV19 and TRBJ1-2; D remains unclear. In germline, CDR1 is LNHDA, CDR2 SQIVND (reference sequence). This CDR3 contains 13 residues. V gave up 7 bases and J gave up 8 bases, with 17 bases separating them. CDR3 region: CASTLTDFDGYTF. The DNA of the CDR3 is TGTGCCAGTACCCTCACGGATTTTGACGGCTACACCTTC.

The V and J genes are TRBV11-3 and TRBJ1-6; a weak D match, TRBD1 (5 bases). Germline CDR1 SGHNT, CDR2 YENEEA. The V and J ends lost 5 bases and 5 bases respectively, with 10 bases between them. The CDR3 runs to 14 residues. The CDR3 bases are TGTGCCAGCAGCCGGGACGGAGATAATTCACCCCTCCACTTT. Protein: CASSRDGDNSPLHF.

As DNA, the CDR3 is TGCGCCAGCAGCCAAGAAGGTGCCTATGGCTACACCTTC. Its translation is CASSQEGAYGYTF. V gene TRBV4-3 combines with J gene TRBJ1-2; D remains ambiguous. With 0 bases removed from V and 4 bases from J, the gap between germline ends came to 6 bases. The CDR3 extends over 13 amino acids. Germline V lookup: CDR1 LGHNA, CDR2 YSLEER.

The V call is TRBV11-1, the J call TRBJ2-7, with D maybe TRBD2 (5 bases). The ends were cut back, 2 bases at V and 0 bases at J, with 11 bases in the middle. CDR1 and CDR2 (germline): SGHAT, FQDESV (reference sequence). The CDR3 loop spans 15 amino acids. CDR3 amino acids: CASSLSPGYSYEQYF. The CDR3 DNA reads as TGTGCCAGCAGCTTATCCCCGGGATACTCCTACGAGCAGTACTTC.

CDR3: CASSIQRTSGEETQYF. The CDR3 DNA sequence: TGTGCCAGTAGTATACAAAGGACTAGCGGCGAAGAGACCCAGTACTTC. The chain has TRBV19 and TRBJ2-5; 10 bases are a match to TRBD2. V dropped 2 bases and J dropped 3; count of bases not matched to a gene: 6. Germline-derived CDR1 and CDR2 are LNHDA and SQIVND (reference sequence). This CDR3 has 16 amino acids.

The chain is built from TRBV12-3 or TRBV12-4 and TRBJ1-1; D unclear. Trimming cost V 6 bases and J 4 bases, with 12 bases left between them. The CDR3 length is 13 residues. CDR3 protein: CASRPNVGTEAFF. CDR3 DNA sequence: TGTGCCAGCAGGCCGAACGTGGGCACTGAAGCTTTCTTT.

The CDR3 sequence: CASSYSEGGGTDTQYF. In DNA, the CDR3 is TGTGCCAGCAGCTACAGCGAGGGTGGGGGCACAGATACGCAGTATTTT. The chain uses TRBV9 and TRBJ2-3; weak D call: TRBD2 (5 bases). Trimming stripped 4 bases from V and 1 base from J, with 16 bases between. Germline loops: CDR1 SGDLS, CDR2 YYNGEE. The CDR3 runs to 16 residues.

The rearrangement links TRBV2 to TRBJ1-4; D may be TRBD1 (5 bases). The CDR3 consists of 15 residues. The germline V and J ends were trimmed by 3 bases and 3 bases, with 11 bases remaining between them. In germline, CDR1 is SNHLY, CDR2 FYNNEI. The CDR3 DNA follows: TGTGCCAGCAGTGATAGCGGGGGTTCTAATGAAAAACTGTTTTTT. It yields the protein CASSDSGGSNEKLFF.

This chain joins TRBV29-1 and TRBJ2-7; 11 positions match TRBD1. The CDR3 is made up of 12 amino acids. Germline V gene sequence: CDR1 SQVTM, CDR2 ANQGSEA. CDR3 sequence: CYQDRGPYEQYF. In nucleotides, the CDR3 is TGCTACCAGGACAGGGGGCCCTACGAGCAGTACTTC.

This sequence joins TRBV2 and TRBJ1-2, with D uncertain. The V and J ends lost 6 bases and 3 bases respectively, with 11 bases between them. Looked up from germline, CDR1 is SNHLY and CDR2 is FYNNEI. The CDR3 is 13 amino acids. CDR3 sequence reads: CASRPPGDYGYTF. The CDR3 DNA follows: TGTGCCAGCAGGCCCCCCGGGGACTATGGCTACACCTTC.

The J gene is TRBJ2-2, the V gene TRBV7-2; D is ambiguous. CDR3 length: 15 amino acids. Deletions cut 4 bases from V and 2 bases from J, with 11 bases between. CDR1 is SGHTA, CDR2 FQGNSA, per germline. The CDR3 here is CASSSTGTNTGELFF. The CDR3 DNA sequence: TGTGCCAGCAGCTCGACTGGAACCAACACCGGGGAGCTGTTTTTT.

This clone was picked up one time. The chain recombines TRBV3-1 (or the pseudogene TRBV3-2) with TRBJ1-5; D gene unclear. The CDR3 covers 15 residues. CDR1 and CDR2 (germline): LGHDT, YNNKEL (reference sequence). V lost 0 bases and J 3 bases, leaving 9 bases between the germline ends. In DNA form, the CDR3 reads TGTGCCAGCAGCCAAGATCAACGCACCAATCAGCCCCAGCATTTT. Translating gives CASSQDQRTNQPQHF.

The V gene is TRBV9, the J gene TRBJ1-2, with 7 bases identical to TRBD1. V dropped 2 bases and J dropped 2; count of bases not matched to a gene: 9. The germline gives CDR1 SGDLS, CDR2 YYNGEE. The CDR3 contains 16 residues. CDR3 loop: CASSVYDRVGNYGYTF. In nucleotides, the CDR3 is TGTGCCAGCAGCGTCTACGACAGGGTCGGGAACTATGGCTACACCTTC.

The chain combines TRBV10-3 with TRBJ2-7, with unresolved D. V lost 0 bases and J lost 2, with 8 bases in between. The germline gives CDR1 ENHRY, CDR2 SYGVKD. The CDR3 contains 14 residues. This chain's CDR3 is CAISESGPTYEQYF. Written as DNA, the CDR3 is TGTGCCATCAGTGAGTCTGGTCCCACCTACGAGCAGTACTTC.

The CDR3 region has the DNA TGTGCCAGTAGTATTTCAGGGGGGGATCAGCCCCAGCATTTT. It codes for CASSISGGDQPQHF. This chain connects TRBV19 to TRBJ1-5; 7 bases agree with TRBD1. Germline assignment: CDR1 LNHDA and CDR2 SQIVND (reference sequence). The CDR3 loop spans 14 amino acids. J was trimmed by 5 bases and V by 3 bases; bases with no gene match: 4. Complete variable domain (other parts from reference TRBV19 and TRBJ1-5): DGGITQSPKYLFRKEGQNVTLSCEQNLNHDAMYWYRQDPGQGLRLIYYSQIVNDFQKGDIAEGYSVSREKKESFPLTVTSAQKNPTAFYLCASSISGGDQPQHFGDGTRLSIL.

The V and J genes are TRBV19 and TRBJ2-3; 9 bases line up with TRBD2. V shed 7 bases and J 3 bases; nucleotides not matched to a gene: 2. Germline CDR1 is LNHDA and CDR2 is SQIVND (reference sequence). The CDR3 is 13 residues long. The CDR3 sequence: CASILAGTDTQYF. The DNA for the CDR3 is TGTGCCAGTATTCTAGCGGGAACAGATACGCAGTATTTT.

This sequence joins TRBV6-5 and TRBJ2-2, with D unresolved. This CDR3 comprises 12 residues. Germline V CDR1 and CDR2: MNHEY, SVGAGI. V was shortened by 4 bases and J by 3 bases, with 3 bases between the two germline ends. DNA for the CDR3: TGTGCCAGCAGTTTCTACACCGGGGAGCTGTTTTTT. The encoded protein is CASSFYTGELFF.